The rows below give T cell receptor beta chains drawn from one sample of a study of OX40 agonist ivuxolimab in advanced cancers. TCRdb's copy holds only in-frame clones and misses some; the assay was immunoSEQ multiplex PCR. Altogether some 60,000 clones are present, 80% to 90% being singletons, with the ten largest covering approximately 2%. The specimen comprised CD4+ or CD8+ T cells sorted from blood, sampled in a trial of the OX40 agonist ivuxolimab. These receptors were obtained from an adult with an advanced solid tumor such as melanoma, head and neck, liver or kidney cancer. Both conserved end residues are part of each CDR3. D genes are given only for firm matches. Some rows mark clone size as missing; the rest say once, few, many or name a class of expanded clone.

CDR3nt	CDR3aa	v_gene	j_gene	d_gene	abundance
TGCGCCAGCAGCCACCAGACAGGGGCCCACTATGGCTACACCTTC	CASSHQTGAHYGYTF	TRBV4-1	TRBJ1-2	TRBD1	-
TGCGCCAGCAGCCAAGATCTCCCCGGGAGACGGAACAATGAGCAGTTCTTC	CASSQDLPGRRNNEQFF	TRBV4-3	TRBJ2-1	-	-
TGTGCCATCAATCAGGGGAGGCGAGAGACCCAGTACTTC	CAINQGRRETQYF	TRBV10-3	TRBJ2-5	-	-
TGTGCCAGCAGCCAAGGGCTGGCTAGCGGGACTCGAAGCTCCTACAATGAGCAGTTCTTC	CASSQGLASGTRSSYNEQFF	TRBV4-2	TRBJ2-1	TRBD2	-
TGTGCCAGCCACGGGGGGACTGAAGCTTTCTTT	CASHGGTEAFF	TRBV2	TRBJ1-1	-	-
TGTGCCTGGAGTGTAAATGCCTATGGCTACACCTTC	CAWSVNAYGYTF	TRBV30	TRBJ1-2	-	-
TGCGCCAGCAGCTTGAACGGGGACACTTATAATTCACCCCTCCACTTT	CASSLNGDTYNSPLHF	TRBV5-1	TRBJ1-6	-	-
TGTGCCAGCATCGGGGGGTTTGAGCAGTTCTTC	CASIGGFEQFF	TRBV2	TRBJ2-1	TRBD2	-
TGTGCCGGAGGGGGGAGAGGCACAGATACGCAGTATTTT	CAGGGRGTDTQYF	TRBV5-4	TRBJ2-3	-	-
TGCGCCAGCAGCTTGAGGGTCCAAGACAACACTGAAGCTTTCTTT	CASSLRVQDNTEAFF	TRBV5-1	TRBJ1-1	-	-
TGCGCCAGCAGCTTAACACCAGCTAGCACAGATACGCAGTATTTT	CASSLTPASTDTQYF	TRBV5-1	TRBJ2-3	-	-
TGCGCCAGCAGCTTGTCTGGGCGGGAAAACAATGAGCAGTTCTTC	CASSLSGRENNEQFF	TRBV5-1	TRBJ2-1	-	-
TGTGCCAGCAGTTCTAGCGGGAGAGGCACAGATACGCAGTATTTT	CASSSSGRGTDTQYF	TRBV5-6	TRBJ2-3	TRBD2	-
TGTGCCATCAGTGGGGCCGAGCTTAATACTTACGAGCAGTACTTC	CAISGAELNTYEQYF	TRBV10-3	TRBJ2-7	-	-
TGTGCCAGCAGTGCCGCCGTGGCCCGGGGGGATACGCAGTATTTT	CASSAAVARGDTQYF	TRBV5-4	TRBJ2-3	-	-
TGTGCCAGCAGCTCGGGACAAGATCAGCCCCAGCATTTT	CASSSGQDQPQHF	TRBV11-2	TRBJ1-5	-	-
TGCGCCAGCAGCGGAACAGGGTCCGGATTATTCGATGAGCAGTTCTTC	CASSGTGSGLFDEQFF	TRBV5-1	TRBJ2-1	-	-
TGTGCCAGCACCGAGAACAGGAATGAGCAGTTCTTC	CASTENRNEQFF	TRBV2	TRBJ2-1	-	-
TGTGCCAGCAGCTTAAGGGGGCCCCTAGCGAGGGAAGCCTACGAGCAGTACTTC	CASSLRGPLAREAYEQYF	TRBV7-3	TRBJ2-7	-	-
TGTGCCAGCAGCCTTGGGACGGATTACGAGCAGTACTTC	CASSLGTDYEQYF	TRBV5-4	TRBJ2-7	-	-
TGCAGCGTTGGCAGGGGAATTTTGGACAATGAGCAGTTCTTC	CSVGRGILDNEQFF	TRBV29-1	TRBJ2-1	-	-
TGTGCCAGCAGCTTAATTGGGGATACGCAGTATTTT	CASSLIGDTQYF	TRBV7-3	TRBJ2-3	-	once
TGTGCCAGCAGCCTCGGACTAGCGGGAGGCACAGATACGCAGTATTTT	CASSLGLAGGTDTQYF	TRBV7-3	TRBJ2-3	TRBD2	-